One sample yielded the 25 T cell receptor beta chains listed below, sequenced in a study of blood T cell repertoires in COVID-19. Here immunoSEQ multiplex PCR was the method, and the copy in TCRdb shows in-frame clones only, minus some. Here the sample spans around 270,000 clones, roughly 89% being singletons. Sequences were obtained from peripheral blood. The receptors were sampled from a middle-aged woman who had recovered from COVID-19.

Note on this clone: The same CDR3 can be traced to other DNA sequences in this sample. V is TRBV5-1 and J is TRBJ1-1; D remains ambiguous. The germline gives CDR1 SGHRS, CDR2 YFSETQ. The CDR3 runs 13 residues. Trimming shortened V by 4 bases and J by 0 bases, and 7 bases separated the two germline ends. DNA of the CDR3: TGCGCCAGCAGCCTCGGGGTGAACACTGAAGCTTTCTTT. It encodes CASSLGVNTEAFF.

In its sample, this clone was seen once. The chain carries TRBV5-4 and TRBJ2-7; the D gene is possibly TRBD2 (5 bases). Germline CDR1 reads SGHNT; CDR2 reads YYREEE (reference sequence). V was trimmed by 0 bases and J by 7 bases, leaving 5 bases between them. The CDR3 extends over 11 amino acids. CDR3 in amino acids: CASSLGREQYF. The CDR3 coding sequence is TGTGCCAGCAGCTTGGGGAGGGAGCAGTACTTC.

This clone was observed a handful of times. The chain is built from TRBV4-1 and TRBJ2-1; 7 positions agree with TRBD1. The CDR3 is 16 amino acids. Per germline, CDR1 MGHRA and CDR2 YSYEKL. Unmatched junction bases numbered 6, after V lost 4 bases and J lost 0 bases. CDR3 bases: TGCGCCAGCAGCCGAGTACAGGGGCCCTCCTACAATGAGCAGTTCTTC. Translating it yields CASSRVQGPSYNEQFF.

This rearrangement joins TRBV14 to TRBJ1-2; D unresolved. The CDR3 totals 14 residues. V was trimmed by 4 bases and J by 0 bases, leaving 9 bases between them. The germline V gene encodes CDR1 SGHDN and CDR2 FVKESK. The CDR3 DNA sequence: TGTGCCAGCAGCCCTGGGCCCGCTAACTATGGCTACACCTTC. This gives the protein CASSPGPANYGYTF. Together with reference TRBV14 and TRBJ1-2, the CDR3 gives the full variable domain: EAGVTQFPSHSVIEKGQTVTLRCDPISGHDNLYWYRRVMGKEIKFLLHFVKESKQDESGMPNNRFLAERTGGTYSTLKVQPAELEDSGVYFCASSPGPANYGYTFGSGTRLTVV.

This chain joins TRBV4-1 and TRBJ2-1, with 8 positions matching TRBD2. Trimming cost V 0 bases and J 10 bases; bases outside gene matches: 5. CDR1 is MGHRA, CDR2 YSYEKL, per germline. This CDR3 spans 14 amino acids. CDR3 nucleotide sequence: TGCGCCAGCAGCCAAGAATTAGCGGGGAAGGAGCAGTTCTTC. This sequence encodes CASSQELAGKEQFF.

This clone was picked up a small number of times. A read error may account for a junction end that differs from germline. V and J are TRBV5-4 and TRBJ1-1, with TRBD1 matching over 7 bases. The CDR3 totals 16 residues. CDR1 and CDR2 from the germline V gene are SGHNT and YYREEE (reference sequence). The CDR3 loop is CASSLNPQGSNAEAFF. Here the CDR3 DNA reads TGTGCCAGCAGCTTAAACCCACAGGGGTCGAACGCTGAAGCTTTCTTT.

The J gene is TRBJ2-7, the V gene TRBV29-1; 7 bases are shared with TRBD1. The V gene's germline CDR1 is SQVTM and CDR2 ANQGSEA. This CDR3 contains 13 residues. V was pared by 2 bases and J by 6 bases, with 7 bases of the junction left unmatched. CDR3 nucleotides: TGCAGCGTTGAAAGGACAGGTGCAATCGAGCAGTACTTC. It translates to CSVERTGAIEQYF.

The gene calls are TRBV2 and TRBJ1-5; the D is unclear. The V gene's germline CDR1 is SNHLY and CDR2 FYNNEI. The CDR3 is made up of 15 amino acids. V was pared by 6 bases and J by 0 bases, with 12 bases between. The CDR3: CASSIDTFSNQPQHF. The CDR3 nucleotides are TGTGCCAGCAGCATCGACACCTTTAGCAATCAGCCCCAGCATTTT.

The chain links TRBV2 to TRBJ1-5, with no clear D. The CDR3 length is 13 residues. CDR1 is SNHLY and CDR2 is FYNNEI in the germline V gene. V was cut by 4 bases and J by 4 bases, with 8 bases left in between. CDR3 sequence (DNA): TGTGCCAGCAGTGTGAATCGGAATCAGCCCCAGCATTTT. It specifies CASSVNRNQPQHF.

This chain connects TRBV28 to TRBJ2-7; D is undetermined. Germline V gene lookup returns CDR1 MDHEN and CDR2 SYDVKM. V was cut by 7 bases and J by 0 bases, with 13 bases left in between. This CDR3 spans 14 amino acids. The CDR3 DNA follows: TGTGCCAGCACCCCCGGTTCACTCTCCTACGAGCAGTACTTC. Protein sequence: CASTPGSLSYEQYF.

The CDR3: CSVGEQWQFF. As DNA, the CDR3 is TGCAGCGTTGGAGAACAGTGGCAGTTCTTC. The chain recombines TRBV29-1 with TRBJ2-1; D is unresolved. Germline loops: CDR1 SQVTM, CDR2 ANQGSEA. V dropped 4 bases and J dropped 12 bases, with 10 bases sitting between them. The CDR3 loop spans 10 amino acids.

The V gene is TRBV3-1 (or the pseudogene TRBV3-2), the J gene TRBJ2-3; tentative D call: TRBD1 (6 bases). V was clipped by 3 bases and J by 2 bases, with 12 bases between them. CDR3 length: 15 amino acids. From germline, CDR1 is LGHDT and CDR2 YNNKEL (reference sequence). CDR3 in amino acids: CASSQSDRTTDTQYF. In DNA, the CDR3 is TGTGCCAGCAGCCAGTCTGACAGGACCACAGATACGCAGTATTTT.

The DNA of the CDR3 is TGTGCCAGTAGTATGGTGCACCGGAGCTCCTATAATTCACCCCTCCACTTT. Amino acids: CASSMVHRSSYNSPLHF. The chain carries TRBV19 and TRBJ1-6; D ambiguous. The CDR3 has 17 amino acids. The V and J ends lost 3 bases and 0 bases respectively, with 12 bases between them. Germline V gene sequence: CDR1 LNHDA, CDR2 SQIVND (reference sequence).

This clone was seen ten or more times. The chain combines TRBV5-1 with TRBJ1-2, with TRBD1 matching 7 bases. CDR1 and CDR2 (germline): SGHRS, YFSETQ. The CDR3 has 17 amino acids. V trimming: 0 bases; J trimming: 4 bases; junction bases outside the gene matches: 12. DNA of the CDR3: TGCGCCAGCAGCTTGGGGAGACCGGGACAGCGGAGCTATGGCTACACCTTC. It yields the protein CASSLGRPGQRSYGYTF.

CDR3 in amino acids: CASSLEWVGGQYF. The CDR3 nucleotides read TGTGCCAGCAGCTTGGAATGGGTAGGCGGCCAGTACTTC. This chain joins TRBV7-9 and TRBJ2-5; D remains ambiguous. Trimming left V 3 bases short and J 10 bases short, with 15 bases between. Per the germline V gene, CDR1 is SEHNR and CDR2 is FQNEAQ (reference sequence). The length of the CDR3 is 13 residues.

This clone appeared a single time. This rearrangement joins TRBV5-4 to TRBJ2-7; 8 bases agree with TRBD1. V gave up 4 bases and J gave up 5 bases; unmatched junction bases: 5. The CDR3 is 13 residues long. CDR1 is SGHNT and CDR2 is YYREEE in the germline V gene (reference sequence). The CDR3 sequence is CASSRTGFNEQYF. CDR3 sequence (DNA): TGTGCCAGCAGCCGGACAGGGTTCAACGAGCAGTACTTC.

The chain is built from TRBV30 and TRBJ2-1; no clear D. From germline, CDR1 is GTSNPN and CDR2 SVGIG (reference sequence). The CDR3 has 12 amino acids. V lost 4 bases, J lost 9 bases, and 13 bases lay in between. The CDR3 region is CAWTPSRVEQFF. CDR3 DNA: TGTGCCTGGACTCCTTCCCGTGTTGAGCAGTTCTTC.

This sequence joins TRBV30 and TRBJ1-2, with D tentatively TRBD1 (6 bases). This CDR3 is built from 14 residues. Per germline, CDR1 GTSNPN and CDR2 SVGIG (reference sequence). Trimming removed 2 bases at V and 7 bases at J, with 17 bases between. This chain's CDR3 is CAWSPLRGGFGYTF. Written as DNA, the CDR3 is TGTGCCTGGAGTCCCCTCCGAGGGGGTTTTGGCTACACCTTC.

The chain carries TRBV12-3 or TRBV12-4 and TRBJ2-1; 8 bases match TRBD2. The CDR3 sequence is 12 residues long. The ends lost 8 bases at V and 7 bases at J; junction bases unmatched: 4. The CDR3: CASLRGANEQFF. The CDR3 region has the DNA TGTGCCAGCCTGCGGGGGGCGAATGAGCAGTTCTTC.

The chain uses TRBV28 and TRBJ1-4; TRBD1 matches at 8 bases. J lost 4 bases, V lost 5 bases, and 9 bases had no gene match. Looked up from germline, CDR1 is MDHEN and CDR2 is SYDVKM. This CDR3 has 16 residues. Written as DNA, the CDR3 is TGTGCCAGCAGTCTAGACAGGGGCCCCCTTAATGAAAAACTGTTTTTT. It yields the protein CASSLDRGPLNEKLFF.

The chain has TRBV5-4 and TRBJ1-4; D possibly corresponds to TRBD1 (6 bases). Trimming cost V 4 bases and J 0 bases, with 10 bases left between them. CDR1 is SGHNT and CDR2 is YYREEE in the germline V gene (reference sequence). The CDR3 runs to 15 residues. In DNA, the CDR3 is TGTGCCAGCAGCGCGGACAGTGCAACTAATGAAAAACTGTTTTTT. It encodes CASSADSATNEKLFF. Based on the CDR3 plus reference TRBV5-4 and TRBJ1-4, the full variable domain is ETGVTQSPTHLIKTRGQQVTLRCSSQSGHNTVSWYQQALGQGPQFIFQYYREEENGRGNFPPRFSGLQFPNYSSELNVNALELDDSALYLCASSADSATNEKLFFGSGTQLSVL.

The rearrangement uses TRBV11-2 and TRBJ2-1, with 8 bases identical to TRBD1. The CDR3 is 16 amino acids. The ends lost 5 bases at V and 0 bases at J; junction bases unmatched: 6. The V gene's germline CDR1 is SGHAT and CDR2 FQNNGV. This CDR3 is CASSQDRGSSYNEQFF. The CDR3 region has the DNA TGTGCCAGCAGCCAAGACAGGGGTAGCTCCTACAATGAGCAGTTCTTC. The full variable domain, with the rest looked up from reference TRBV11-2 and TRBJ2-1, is EAGVAQSPRYKIIEKRQSVAFWCNPISGHATLYWYQQILGQGPKLLIQFQNNGVVDDSQLPKDRFSAERLKGVDSTLKIQPAKLEDSAVYLCASSQDRGSSYNEQFFGPGTRLTVL.

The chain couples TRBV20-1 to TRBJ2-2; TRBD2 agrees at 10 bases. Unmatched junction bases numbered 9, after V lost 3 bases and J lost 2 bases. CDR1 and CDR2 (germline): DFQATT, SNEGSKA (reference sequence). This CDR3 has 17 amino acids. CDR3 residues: CSASRLAGDLNTGELFF. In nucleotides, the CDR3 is TGCAGTGCTAGTAGGCTAGCGGGGGACCTAAACACCGGGGAGCTGTTTTTT.

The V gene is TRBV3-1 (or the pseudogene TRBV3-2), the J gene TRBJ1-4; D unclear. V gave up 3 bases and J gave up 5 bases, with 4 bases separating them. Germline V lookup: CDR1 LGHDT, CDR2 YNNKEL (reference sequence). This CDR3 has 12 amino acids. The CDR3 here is CASSHANEKLFF. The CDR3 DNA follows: TGTGCCAGCAGCCATGCGAATGAAAAACTGTTTTTT.

The CDR3 region is CASSPYGGQETQYF. CDR3 nucleotide sequence: TGTGCCAGCAGCCCTTACGGGGGCCAAGAGACCCAGTACTTC. The V gene is TRBV9, the J gene TRBJ2-5, with a weak D call TRBD2 (6 bases). The CDR3 runs to 14 residues. In germline, CDR1 is SGDLS, CDR2 YYNGEE. Trimming removed 4 bases from V and 1 base from J, with 11 bases in between.